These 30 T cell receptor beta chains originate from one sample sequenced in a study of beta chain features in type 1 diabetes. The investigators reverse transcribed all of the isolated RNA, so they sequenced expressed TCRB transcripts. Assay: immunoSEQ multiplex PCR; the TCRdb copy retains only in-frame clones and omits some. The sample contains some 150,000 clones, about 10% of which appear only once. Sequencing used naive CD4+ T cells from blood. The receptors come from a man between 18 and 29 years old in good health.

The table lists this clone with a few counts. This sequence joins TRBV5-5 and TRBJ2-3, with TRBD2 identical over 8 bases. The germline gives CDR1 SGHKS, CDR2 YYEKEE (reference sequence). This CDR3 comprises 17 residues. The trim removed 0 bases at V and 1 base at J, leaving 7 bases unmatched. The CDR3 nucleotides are TGTGCCAGCAGCTTGGGGCGACTAGCGAGGGGCACAGATACGCAGTATTTT. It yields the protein CASSLGRLARGTDTQYF.

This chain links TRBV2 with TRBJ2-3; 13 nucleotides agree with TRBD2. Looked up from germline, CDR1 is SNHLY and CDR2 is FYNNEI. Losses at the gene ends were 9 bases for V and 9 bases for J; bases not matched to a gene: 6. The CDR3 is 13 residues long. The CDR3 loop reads CARRLAGGQTQYF. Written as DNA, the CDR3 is TGTGCCAGACGACTAGCGGGGGGCCAAACGCAGTATTTT.

The DNA of the CDR3 is TGTGCCAGCAACGCGCAGGGGGCTCTTTATTCACCCCTCCACTTT. It translates to CASNAQGALYSPLHF. The rearrangement joins TRBV6-6 to TRBJ1-6; 8 nucleotides align to TRBD1. This CDR3 has 15 residues. Trimming at V came to 7 bases and at J to 8 bases, leaving 10 bases not matched to a gene. From germline, CDR1 is MNHNY and CDR2 SVGAGI (reference sequence).

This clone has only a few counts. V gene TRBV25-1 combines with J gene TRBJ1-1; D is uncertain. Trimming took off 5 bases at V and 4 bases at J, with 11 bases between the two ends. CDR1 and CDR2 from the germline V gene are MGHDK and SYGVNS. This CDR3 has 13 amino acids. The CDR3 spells CASSFRVGTEAFF. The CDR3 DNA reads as TGTGCCAGCAGTTTTCGGGTGGGCACTGAAGCTTTCTTT.

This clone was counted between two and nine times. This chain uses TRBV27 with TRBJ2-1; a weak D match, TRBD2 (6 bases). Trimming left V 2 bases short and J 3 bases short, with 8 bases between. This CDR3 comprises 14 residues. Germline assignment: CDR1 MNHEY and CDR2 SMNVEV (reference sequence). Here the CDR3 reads CASSLGGGYNEQFF. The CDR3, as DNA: TGTGCCAGCAGTTTAGGGGGAGGCTACAATGAGCAGTTCTTC.

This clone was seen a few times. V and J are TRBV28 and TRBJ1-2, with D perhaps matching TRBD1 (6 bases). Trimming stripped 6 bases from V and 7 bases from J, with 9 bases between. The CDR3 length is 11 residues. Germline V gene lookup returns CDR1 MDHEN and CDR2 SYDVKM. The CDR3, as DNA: TGTGCCAGCAGAGTCAGGGGTGGCTACACCTTC. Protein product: CASRVRGGYTF.

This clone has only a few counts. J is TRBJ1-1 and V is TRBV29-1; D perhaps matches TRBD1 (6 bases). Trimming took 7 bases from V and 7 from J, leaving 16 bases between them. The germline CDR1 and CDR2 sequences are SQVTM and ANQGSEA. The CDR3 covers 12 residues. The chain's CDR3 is CSGATGRHEAFF. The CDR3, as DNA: TGCAGCGGAGCTACAGGGCGCCATGAAGCTTTCTTT.

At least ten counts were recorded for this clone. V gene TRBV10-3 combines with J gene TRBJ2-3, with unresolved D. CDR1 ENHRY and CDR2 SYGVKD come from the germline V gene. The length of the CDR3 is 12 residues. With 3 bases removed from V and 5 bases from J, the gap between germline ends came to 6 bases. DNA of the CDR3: TGTGCCATCAGTGATTCAGAAGATACGCAGTATTTT. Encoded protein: CAISDSEDTQYF.

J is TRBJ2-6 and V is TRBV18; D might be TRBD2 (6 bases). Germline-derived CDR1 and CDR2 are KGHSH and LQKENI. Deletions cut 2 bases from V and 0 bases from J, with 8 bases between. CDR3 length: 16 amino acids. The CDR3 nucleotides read TGTGCCAGCTCACCAGGCGGGACCTCTGGGGCCAACGTCCTGACTTTC. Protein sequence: CASSPGGTSGANVLTF.

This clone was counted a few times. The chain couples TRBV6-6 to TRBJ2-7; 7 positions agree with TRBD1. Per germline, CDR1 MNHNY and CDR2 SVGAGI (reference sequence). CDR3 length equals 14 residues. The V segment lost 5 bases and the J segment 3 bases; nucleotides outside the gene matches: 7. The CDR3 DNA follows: TGTGCCAGCAGTCTGAGGGGACAGAGCTACGAGCAGTACTTC. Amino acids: CASSLRGQSYEQYF.

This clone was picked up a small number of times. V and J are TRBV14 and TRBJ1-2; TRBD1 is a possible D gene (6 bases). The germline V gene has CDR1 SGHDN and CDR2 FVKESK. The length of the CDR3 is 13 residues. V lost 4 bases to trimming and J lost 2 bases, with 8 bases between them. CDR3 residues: CASSRDRNYGYTF. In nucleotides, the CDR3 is TGTGCCAGCAGCCGTGACAGGAACTATGGCTACACCTTC.

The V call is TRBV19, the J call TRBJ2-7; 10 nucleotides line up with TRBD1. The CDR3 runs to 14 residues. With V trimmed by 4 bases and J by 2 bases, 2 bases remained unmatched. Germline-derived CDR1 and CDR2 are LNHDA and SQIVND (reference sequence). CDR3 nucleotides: TGTGCCAGTAGTAGGGGACAGGGGACCTACGAGCAGTACTTC. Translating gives CASSRGQGTYEQYF.

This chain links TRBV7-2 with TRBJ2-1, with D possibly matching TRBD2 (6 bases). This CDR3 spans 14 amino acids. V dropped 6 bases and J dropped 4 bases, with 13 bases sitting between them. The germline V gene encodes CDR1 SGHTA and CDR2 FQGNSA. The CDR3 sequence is CASRRDFGYNEQFF. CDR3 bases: TGTGCCAGCAGACGGGACTTTGGATACAATGAGCAGTTCTTC.

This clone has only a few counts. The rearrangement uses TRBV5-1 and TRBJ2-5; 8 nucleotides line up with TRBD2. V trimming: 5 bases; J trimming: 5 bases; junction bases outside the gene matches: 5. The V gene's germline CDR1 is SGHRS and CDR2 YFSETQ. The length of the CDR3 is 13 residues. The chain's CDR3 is CASSYGLAETQYF. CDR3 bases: TGCGCCAGCAGTTACGGACTAGCTGAGACCCAGTACTTC.

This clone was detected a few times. CDR3 residues: CASSGAGGISYNEQFF. The DNA of the CDR3 is TGTGCCAGCAGCGGGGCGGGGGGGATCTCCTACAATGAGCAGTTCTTC. The rearrangement uses TRBV9 and TRBJ2-1; 9 positions agree with TRBD2. CDR3 length: 16 amino acids. The V gene's germline CDR1 is SGDLS and CDR2 YYNGEE. V shed 3 bases, J shed 0 bases, and the junction held 4 bases outside the gene matches.

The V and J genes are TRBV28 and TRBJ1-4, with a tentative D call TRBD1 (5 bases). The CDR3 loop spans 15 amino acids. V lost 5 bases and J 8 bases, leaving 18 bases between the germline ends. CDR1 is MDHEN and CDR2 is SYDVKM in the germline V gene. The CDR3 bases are TGTGCCAGCAGTGCCCCAGGGTCGATAGGGGAAAAACTGTTTTTT. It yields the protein CASSAPGSIGEKLFF.

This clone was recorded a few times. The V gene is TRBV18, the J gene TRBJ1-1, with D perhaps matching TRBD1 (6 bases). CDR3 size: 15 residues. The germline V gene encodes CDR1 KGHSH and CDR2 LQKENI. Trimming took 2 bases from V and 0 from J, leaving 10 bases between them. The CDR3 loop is CASSPLRDMNTEAFF. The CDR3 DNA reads TGTGCCAGCTCACCATTGAGGGACATGAACACTGAAGCTTTCTTT.

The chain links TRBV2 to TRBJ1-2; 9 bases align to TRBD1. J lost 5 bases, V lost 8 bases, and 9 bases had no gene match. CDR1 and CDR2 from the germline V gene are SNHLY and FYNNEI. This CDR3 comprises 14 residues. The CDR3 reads CASRERTGAYGYTF. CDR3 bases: TGTGCCAGCCGAGAACGGACAGGGGCTTATGGCTACACCTTC.

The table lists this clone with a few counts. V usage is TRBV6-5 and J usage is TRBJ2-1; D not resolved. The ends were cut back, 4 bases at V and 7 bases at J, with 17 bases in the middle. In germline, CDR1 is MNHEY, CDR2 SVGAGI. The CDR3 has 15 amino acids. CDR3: CASSSPHLGDNEQFF. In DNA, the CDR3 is TGTGCCAGCAGTTCCCCACATCTGGGCGATAATGAGCAGTTCTTC.

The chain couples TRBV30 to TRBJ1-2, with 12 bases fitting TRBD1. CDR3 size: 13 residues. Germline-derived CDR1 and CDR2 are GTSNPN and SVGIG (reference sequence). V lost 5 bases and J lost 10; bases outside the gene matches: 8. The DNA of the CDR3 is TGTGCCTGGGGGGACAGGGGGCAAGAAGACTACACCTTC. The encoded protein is CAWGDRGQEDYTF. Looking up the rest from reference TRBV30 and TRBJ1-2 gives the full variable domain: SQTIHQWPATLVQPVGSPLSLECTVEGTSNPNLYWYRQAAGRGLQLLFYSVGIGQISSEVPQNLSASRPQDRQFILSSKKLLLSDSGFYLCAWGDRGQEDYTFGSGTRLTVV.

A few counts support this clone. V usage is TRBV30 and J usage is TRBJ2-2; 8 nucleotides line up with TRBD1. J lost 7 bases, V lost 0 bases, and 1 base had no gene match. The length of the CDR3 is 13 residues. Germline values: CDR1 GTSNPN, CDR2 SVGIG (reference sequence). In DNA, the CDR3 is TGTGCCTGGAGTGTACAGGGGGTCGGGGAGCTGTTTTTT. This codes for CAWSVQGVGELFF.

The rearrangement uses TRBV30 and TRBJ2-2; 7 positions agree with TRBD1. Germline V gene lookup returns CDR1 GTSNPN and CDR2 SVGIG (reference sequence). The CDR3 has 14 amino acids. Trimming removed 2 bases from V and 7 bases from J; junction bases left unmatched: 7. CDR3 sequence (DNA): TGTGCCTGGAGTCCCGACAGGGTCAACGGGGAGCTGTTTTTT. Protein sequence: CAWSPDRVNGELFF.

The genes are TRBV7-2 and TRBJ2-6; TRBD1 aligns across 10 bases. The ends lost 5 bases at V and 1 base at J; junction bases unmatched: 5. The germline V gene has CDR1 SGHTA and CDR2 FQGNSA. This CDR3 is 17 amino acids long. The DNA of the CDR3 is TGTGCCAGCAGCAACCGGGACAGGGGATCTGGGGCCAACGTCCTGACTTTC. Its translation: CASSNRDRGSGANVLTF.

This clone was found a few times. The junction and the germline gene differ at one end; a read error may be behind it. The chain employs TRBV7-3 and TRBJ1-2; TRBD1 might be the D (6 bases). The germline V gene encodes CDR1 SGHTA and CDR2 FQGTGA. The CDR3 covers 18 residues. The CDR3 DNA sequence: TGTGCCAGCAGCTTGTGGCCCGTTAAGGGGGAGCCTAAGTATGGCTACACCTTC. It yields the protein CASSLWPVKGEPKYGYTF.

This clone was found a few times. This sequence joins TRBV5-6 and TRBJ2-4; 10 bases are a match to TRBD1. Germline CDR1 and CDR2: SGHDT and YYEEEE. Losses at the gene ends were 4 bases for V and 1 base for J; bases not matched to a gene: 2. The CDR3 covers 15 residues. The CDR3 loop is CASSPTGGAKNIQYF. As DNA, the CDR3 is TGTGCCAGCAGCCCGACAGGGGGCGCCAAAAACATTCAGTACTTC.

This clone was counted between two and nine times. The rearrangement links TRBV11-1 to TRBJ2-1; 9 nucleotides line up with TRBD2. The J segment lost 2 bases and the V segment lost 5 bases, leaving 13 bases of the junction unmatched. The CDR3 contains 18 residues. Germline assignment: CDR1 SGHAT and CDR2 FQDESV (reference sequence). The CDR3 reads CASSNPSLAGPPYNEQFF. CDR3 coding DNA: TGTGCCAGCAGCAACCCCTCTCTAGCGGGACCTCCCTACAATGAGCAGTTCTTC.

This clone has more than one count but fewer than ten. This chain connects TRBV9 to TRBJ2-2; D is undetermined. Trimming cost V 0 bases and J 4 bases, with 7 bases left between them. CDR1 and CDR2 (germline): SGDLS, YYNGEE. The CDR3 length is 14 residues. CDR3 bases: TGTGCCAGCAGCGTAGACAGTTTCACCGGGGAGCTGTTTTTT. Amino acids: CASSVDSFTGELFF.

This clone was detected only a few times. This CDR3 is CASSQARGLTGELFF. In DNA, the CDR3 is TGCGCCAGCAGCCAGGCTAGGGGTTTGACCGGGGAGCTGTTTTTT. The chain recombines TRBV4-3 with TRBJ2-2, with D maybe TRBD1 (5 bases). Trimming stripped 3 bases from V and 5 bases from J, with 13 bases between. Per the germline V gene, CDR1 is LGHNA and CDR2 is YSLEER. This CDR3 spans 15 amino acids.

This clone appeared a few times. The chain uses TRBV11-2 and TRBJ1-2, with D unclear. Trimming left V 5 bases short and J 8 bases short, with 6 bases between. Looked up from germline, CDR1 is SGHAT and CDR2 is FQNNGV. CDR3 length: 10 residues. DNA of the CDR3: TGTGCCAGCAGCCCGCAGGGCTACACCTTC. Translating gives CASSPQGYTF.

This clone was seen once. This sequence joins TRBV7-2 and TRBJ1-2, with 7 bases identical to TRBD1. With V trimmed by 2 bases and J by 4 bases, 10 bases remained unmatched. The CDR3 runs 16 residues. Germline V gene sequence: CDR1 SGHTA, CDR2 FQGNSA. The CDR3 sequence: CASSLPPRGVGYGYTF. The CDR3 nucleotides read TGTGCCAGCAGCTTACCCCCCAGGGGGGTTGGCTATGGCTACACCTTC.